The 5 T cell receptor beta chains below come from one sample, sequenced in a study of blood T cell repertoires in COVID-19. Libraries were prepared by immunoSEQ multiplex PCR; TCRdb keeps only in-frame clonotypes and omits some of them. The sample holds 130,000 or so clones, 84% seen once. The sequenced material came from peripheral blood. These receptors came from a human donor in a cohort sampled during active COVID-19.

The V and J genes are TRBV21-1 and TRBJ2-3; the D call in the table, TRBD2, was not verified against the DNA. TRBV21-1 is annotated as a pseudogene. This CDR3 has 21 residues. The chain's CDR3 is CASEQVVLTGTSGEGTDTQYF. The DNA for the CDR3 is TGTGCCAGCGAGCAGGTGGTCCTAACCGGGACTAGCGGCGAGGGGACAGATACGCAGTATTTT.

The chain couples TRBV7-2 to TRBJ2-3; D is unresolved. In germline, CDR1 is SGHTA, CDR2 FQGNSA. The CDR3 has 12 residues. Trimming pared 3 bases from V and 3 bases from J, leaving 4 bases between. In DNA form, the CDR3 reads TGTGCCAGCAGCTTCCTGACAGATACGCAGTATTTT. Protein sequence: CASSFLTDTQYF.

The chain employs TRBV27 and TRBJ1-1, with 7 bases lining up with TRBD1. Germline values: CDR1 MNHEY, CDR2 SMNVEV (reference sequence). The CDR3 has 15 amino acids. Trimming at V came to 6 bases and at J to 4 bases, leaving 11 bases not matched to a gene. In nucleotides, the CDR3 is TGTGCCAGCAGCCGCCGACGACAGGGAGGCACTGAAGCTTTCTTT. This codes for CASSRRRQGGTEAFF.

This chain connects TRBV19 to TRBJ2-5, with D tentatively TRBD1 (5 bases). This CDR3 spans 16 amino acids. CDR1 is LNHDA and CDR2 is SQIVND in the germline V gene (reference sequence). Trimming pared 5 bases from V and 2 bases from J, leaving 18 bases between. The CDR3 region is CASSRRREPPQETQYF. The CDR3 nucleotides read TGTGCCAGTAGTCGGCGCAGGGAACCCCCTCAAGAGACCCAGTACTTC.

V and J are TRBV6-5 and TRBJ1-2; 10 bases agree with TRBD1. The germline gives CDR1 MNHEY, CDR2 SVGAGI. There are 15 residues in the CDR3. V was pared by 6 bases and J by 3 bases, with 7 bases of the junction left unmatched. The CDR3 DNA follows: TGTGCCAGCAGCCCGCGACAGGGGGCCTACTATGGCTACACCTTC. Translation: CASSPRQGAYYGYTF.